This T cell receptor (beta chain) was captured in a study of T cell repertoires in cytomegalovirus infection. Study conclusions and caveats: What dominated the ex vivo response were HLA-C-restricted CMV-specific TCR beta clonotypes.

As to this clonotype: As yet, its antigen is unknown.

The CDR3 runs 16 residues. With V trimmed by 0 bases and J by 4 bases, 9 bases remained unmatched. Per the germline V gene, CDR1 is DFQATT and CDR2 is SNEGSKA (reference sequence). TCRdb re-analysed the reads in MiXCR, keeping a single row per CDR3 protein. Of over 250,000 distinct CDR3 sequences in the sample, about 20% were seen once. This sequence joins TRBV20-1 and TRBJ2-1, with 7 positions matching TRBD2. The sequencing here drew on cultured PBMCs, taken from culture after CMV antigen stimulation. This receptor was obtained from a human donor in good health (CMV status not recorded). Some clones in this sample may be carry-over from other donors' samples. The CDR3 coding sequence is TGCAGTGCTAGAGACAAACTAGCGTTGGGTTACAATGAGCAGTTCTTC. It encodes CSARDKLALGYNEQFF.